This T cell receptor (beta chain) was captured in a study of cytomegalovirus exposure and HLA in healthy donors. The study, taken as a whole, reports: As was reported, the HLA-A and HLA-B alleles of most subjects were accurately predicted from TCR beta sequences. Earlier analysis yielded a pattern in which most TCR beta V segments were productive about 87% or about 30% of the time.

It was with 60 Vbeta and 13 Jbeta primers that the PCR ran. TCRdb keeps only in-frame clones here, not all; method: immunoSEQ multiplex PCR. The sample data list roughly 200,000 clones. With regard to this clone: The antigen is not known.

Material for sequencing was PBMCs. The clonotype comes from a girl under 10 years old in good health and CMV-seropositive.

CDR3 residues: CASSKKTSGRSYEQYF. CDR3 in DNA: TGTGCCAGCAGCAAAAAGACTAGCGGGAGGTCCTACGAGCAGTACTTC. This chain joins TRBV28 and TRBJ2-5; 13 nucleotides match TRBD2. The J call could be wrong; TRBJ2-7 is a better fit for the DNA end. The V gene's germline CDR1 is MDHEN and CDR2 SYDVKM. The CDR3 has 16 residues.